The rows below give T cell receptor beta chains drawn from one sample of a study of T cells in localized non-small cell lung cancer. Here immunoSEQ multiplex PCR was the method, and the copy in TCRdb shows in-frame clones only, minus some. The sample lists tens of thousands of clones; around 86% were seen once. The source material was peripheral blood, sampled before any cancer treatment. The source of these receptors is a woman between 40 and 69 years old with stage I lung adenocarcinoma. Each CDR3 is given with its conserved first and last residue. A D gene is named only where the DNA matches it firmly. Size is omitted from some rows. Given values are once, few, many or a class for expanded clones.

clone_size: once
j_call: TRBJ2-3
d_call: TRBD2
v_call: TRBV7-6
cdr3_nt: TGTGCCAGCAGCTTAGGCCCCTCAGCGGGGGGGCCAGGAGATACGCAGTATTTT
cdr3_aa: CASSLGPSAGGPGDTQYF

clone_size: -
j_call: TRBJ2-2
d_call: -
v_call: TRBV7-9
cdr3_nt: TGTGCCAGCAGCTCCCGGTCGAACACCGGGGAGCTGTTTTTT
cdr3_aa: CASSSRSNTGELFF

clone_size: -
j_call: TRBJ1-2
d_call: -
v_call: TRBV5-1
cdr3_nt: TGCGCCAGCTCCCGCCAGGACGGAACCTATGGCTACACCTTC
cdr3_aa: CASSRQDGTYGYTF

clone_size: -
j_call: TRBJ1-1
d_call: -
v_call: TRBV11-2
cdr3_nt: TGTGCCAGCAGCTTAGAGCGGTACACTGAAGCTTTCTTT
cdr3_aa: CASSLERYTEAFF

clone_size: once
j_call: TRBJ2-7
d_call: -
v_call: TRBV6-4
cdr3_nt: TGTGCCAGCAGTGATTCACCGGGGGGCGGCTACGAGCAGTACTTC
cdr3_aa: CASSDSPGGGYEQYF

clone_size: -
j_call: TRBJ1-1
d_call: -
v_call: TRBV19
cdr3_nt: TGTGCCAGTAGTATAGCGGGTCAGCGGTTGTACACTGAAGCTTTCTTT
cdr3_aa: CASSIAGQRLYTEAFF

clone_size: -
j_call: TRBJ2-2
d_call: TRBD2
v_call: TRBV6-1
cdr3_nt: TGTGCCAGCGCCCCGGGACTAGCGGACACCGGGGAGCTGTTTTTT
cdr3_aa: CASAPGLADTGELFF

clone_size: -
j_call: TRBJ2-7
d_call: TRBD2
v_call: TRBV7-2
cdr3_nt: TGTGCCAGCAGCTGGGAGGGACCTCGCAGGGAGCAGTACTTC
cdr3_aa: CASSWEGPRREQYF

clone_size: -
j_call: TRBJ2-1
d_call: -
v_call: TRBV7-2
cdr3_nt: TGTGCCAGCAGCTTAGCTGCAGGGCAGACGAACAATGAGCAGTTCTTC
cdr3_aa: CASSLAAGQTNNEQFF

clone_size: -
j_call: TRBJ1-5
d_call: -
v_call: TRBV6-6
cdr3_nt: TGTACCAGCAGTTACGGCCTTTATCAGCCCCAGCATTTT
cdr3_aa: CTSSYGLYQPQHF

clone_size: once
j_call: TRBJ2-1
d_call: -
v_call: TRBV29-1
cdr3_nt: TGCAGCGAAAGACGTCCTCATAACAATGAGCAGTTCTTC
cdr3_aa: CSERRPHNNEQFF

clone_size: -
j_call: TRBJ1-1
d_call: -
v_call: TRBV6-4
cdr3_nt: TGTGCCAGCAGTGTTACCATGAACACTGAAGCTTTCTTT
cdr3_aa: CASSVTMNTEAFF

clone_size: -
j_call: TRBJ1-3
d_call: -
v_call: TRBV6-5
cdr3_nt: TGTGCCAGCAGTTACGATGGGAGGTCTGGAAACACCATATATTTT
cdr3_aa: CASSYDGRSGNTIYF

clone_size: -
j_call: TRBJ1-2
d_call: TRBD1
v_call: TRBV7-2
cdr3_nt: TGTGCCAGCAGCTCCGGGACAGGGGATTCTGGCTACACCTTC
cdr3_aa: CASSSGTGDSGYTF

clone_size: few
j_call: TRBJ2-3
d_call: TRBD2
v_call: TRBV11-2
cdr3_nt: TGTGCCAGCAGCCGGGTTCTAGCGGGGGGCTCGGGGCCAGATACGCAGTATTTT
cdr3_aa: CASSRVLAGGSGPDTQYF

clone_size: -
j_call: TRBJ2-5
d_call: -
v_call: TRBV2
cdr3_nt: TGTGCCAGCAGGAGGACGGGAGCCGGTGCGACCCAGTACTTC
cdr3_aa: CASRRTGAGATQYF

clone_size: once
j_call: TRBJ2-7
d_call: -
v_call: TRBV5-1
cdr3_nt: TGCGCCAGCAGCCTTAATTACGAGCAGTACTTC
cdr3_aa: CASSLNYEQYF

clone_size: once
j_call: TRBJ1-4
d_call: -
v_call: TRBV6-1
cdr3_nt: TGTGCCAGCAGTGAAGGGGGATCTAATGAAAAACTGTTTTTT
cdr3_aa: CASSEGGSNEKLFF

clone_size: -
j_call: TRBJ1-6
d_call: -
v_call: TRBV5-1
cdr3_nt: TGCGCCAGCAGCTTGACGGGTGAAAATTCACCCCTCCACTTT
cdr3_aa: CASSLTGENSPLHF

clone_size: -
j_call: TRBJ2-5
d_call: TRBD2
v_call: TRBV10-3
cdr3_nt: TGTGCCATCAAAGCGGGGGGCACCCCCCAGACCCAGTACTTC
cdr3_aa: CAIKAGGTPQTQYF

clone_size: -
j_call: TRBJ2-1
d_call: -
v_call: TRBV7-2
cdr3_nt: TGTGCCAGCAGCTTCGAGACCGGAGATGAGCAGTTCTTC
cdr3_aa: CASSFETGDEQFF

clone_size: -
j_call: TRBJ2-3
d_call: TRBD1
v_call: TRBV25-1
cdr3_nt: TGTGCCAGCAGTCACCGGGACAGGGGCACAGATACGCAGTATTTT
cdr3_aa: CASSHRDRGTDTQYF

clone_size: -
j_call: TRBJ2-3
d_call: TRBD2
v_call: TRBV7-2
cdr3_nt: TGTGCCAGCAGCTTAAGCGGGGGGACCACAGATACGCAGTATTTT
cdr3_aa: CASSLSGGTTDTQYF

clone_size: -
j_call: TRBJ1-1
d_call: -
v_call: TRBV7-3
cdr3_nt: TGTGCCAGCAGCTTGCAACCTTCAGGGGAAGCTTTCTTT
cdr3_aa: CASSLQPSGEAFF

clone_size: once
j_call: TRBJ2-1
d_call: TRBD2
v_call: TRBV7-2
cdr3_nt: TGTGCCAGCAGCTTGACTAGCGGGGGGTGGGGAATGAATGAGCAGTTCTTC
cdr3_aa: CASSLTSGGWGMNEQFF

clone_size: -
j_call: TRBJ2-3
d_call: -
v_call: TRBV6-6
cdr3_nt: TGTGCCAGCAGAATCCCCTTTAGATCCACAGATACGCAGTATTTT
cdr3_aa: CASRIPFRSTDTQYF

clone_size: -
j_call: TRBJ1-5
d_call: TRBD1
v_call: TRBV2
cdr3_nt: TGTGCCAGCAGTGAGAGGACAGGGAGCAATCAGCCCCAGCATTTT
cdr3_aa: CASSERTGSNQPQHF

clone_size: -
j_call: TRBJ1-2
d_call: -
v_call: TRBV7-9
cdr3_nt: TGTGCCAGCAGCACATCCGCGAGACAGGTCTATGGCTACACCTTC
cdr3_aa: CASSTSARQVYGYTF

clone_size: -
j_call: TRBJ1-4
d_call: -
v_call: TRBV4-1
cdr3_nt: TGCGCCAGCAGCCAAGAAACCGTGGGAGGCTTGGCATTGGCAACTAATGAAAAACTGTTTTTT
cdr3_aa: CASSQETVGGLALATNEKLFF

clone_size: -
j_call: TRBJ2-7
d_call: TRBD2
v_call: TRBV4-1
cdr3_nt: TGCGCCAGCAGCCAAGAAGAGAGCGGGGGGCACTCCTCCTACGAGCAGTACTTC
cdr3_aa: CASSQEESGGHSSYEQYF

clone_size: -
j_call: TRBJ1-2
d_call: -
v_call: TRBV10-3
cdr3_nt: TGTGCCATCAGTGAAAATTCTGGGGATTTAGACACCTTC
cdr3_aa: CAISENSGDLDTF

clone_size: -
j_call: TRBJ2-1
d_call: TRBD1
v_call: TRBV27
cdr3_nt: TGTGCCAGCAGTTTACCGATCTCGGGACAGGGGTACAATGAGCAGTTCTTC
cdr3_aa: CASSLPISGQGYNEQFF

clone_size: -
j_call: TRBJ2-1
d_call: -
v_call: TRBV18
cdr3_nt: TGTGCCAGCTCACCAACAAGGAACTCCTACAATGAGCAGTTCTTC
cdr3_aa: CASSPTRNSYNEQFF

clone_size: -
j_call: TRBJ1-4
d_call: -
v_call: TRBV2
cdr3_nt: TGTGCCAGCTGCAACACAGCAACTAATGAAAAACTGTTTTTT
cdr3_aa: CASCNTATNEKLFF

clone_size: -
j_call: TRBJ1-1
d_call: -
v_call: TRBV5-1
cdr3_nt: TGCGCCAGCAGCTTCTTGACCGCCAACACTGAAGCTTTCTTT
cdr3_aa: CASSFLTANTEAFF

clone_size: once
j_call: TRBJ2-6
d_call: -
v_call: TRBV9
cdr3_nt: TGTGCCAGCAGCCCGAGATCCTACAGCCGCTCTGGGGCCAACGTCCTGACTTTC
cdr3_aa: CASSPRSYSRSGANVLTF

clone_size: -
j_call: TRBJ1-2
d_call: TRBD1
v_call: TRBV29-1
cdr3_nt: TGCAGCGTTACACAGGGGGAGATTGGCTACACCTTC
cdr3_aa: CSVTQGEIGYTF

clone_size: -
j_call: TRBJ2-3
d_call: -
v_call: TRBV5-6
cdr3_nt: TGTGCCAGCAGCTTGAGTTCGGCGGCCGGGTCAAGAGATACGCAGTATTTT
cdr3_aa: CASSLSSAAGSRDTQYF

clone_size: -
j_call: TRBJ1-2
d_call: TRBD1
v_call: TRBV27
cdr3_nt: TGTGCCAGCAGTCAGAGACAGGGATATGGCTACACCTTC
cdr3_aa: CASSQRQGYGYTF

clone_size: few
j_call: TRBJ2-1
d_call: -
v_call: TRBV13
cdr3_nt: TGTGCCAGCAGCTTGAGTAGCGGTGAGCAGTTCTTC
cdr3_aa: CASSLSSGEQFF

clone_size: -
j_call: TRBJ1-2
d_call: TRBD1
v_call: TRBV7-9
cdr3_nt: TGTGCCAGCAGTTTCCCCGGGACAGGATATGGCTACACCTTC
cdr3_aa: CASSFPGTGYGYTF

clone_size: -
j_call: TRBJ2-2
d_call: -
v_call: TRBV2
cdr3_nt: TGTGCCAGCCCTGTGGGGGCTACCGGGGAGCTGTTTTTT
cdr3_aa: CASPVGATGELFF

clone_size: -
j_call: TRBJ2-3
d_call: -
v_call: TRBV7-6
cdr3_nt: TGTGCCAGCAGCCGAGACTATGGGCCCGCAGATACGCAGTATTTT
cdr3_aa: CASSRDYGPADTQYF

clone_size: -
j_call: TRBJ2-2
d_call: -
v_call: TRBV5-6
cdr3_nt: TGTGCCAGCAGCTTGGCCAGGGCAGGGAACACCGGGGAGCTGTTTTTT
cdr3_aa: CASSLARAGNTGELFF